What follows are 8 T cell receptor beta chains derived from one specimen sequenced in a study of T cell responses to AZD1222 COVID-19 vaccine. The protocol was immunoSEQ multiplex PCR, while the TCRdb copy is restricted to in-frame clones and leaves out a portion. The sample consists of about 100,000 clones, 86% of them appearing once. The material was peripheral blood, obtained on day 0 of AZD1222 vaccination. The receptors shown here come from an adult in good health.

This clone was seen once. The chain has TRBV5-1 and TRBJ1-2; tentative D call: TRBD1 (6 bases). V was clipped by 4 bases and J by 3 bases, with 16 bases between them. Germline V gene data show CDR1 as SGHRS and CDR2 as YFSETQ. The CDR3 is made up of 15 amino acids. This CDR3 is CASSPGDRFHYGYTF. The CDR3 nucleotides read TGCGCCAGCAGCCCGGGTGACAGGTTCCACTATGGCTACACCTTC.

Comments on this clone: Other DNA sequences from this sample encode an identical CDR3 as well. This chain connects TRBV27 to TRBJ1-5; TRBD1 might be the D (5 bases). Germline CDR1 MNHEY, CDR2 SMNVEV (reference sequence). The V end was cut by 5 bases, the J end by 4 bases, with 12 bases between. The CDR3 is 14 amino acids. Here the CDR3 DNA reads TGTGCCAGCAGTCCCGGGACGGGTAATCAGCCCCAGCATTTT. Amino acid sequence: CASSPGTGNQPQHF.

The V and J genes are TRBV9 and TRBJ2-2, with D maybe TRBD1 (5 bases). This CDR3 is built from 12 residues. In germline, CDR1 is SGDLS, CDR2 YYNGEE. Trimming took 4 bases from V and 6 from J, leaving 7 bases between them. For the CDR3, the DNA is TGTGCCAGCAGCCTAGGGGCCGGGGAGCTGTTTTTT. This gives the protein CASSLGAGELFF.

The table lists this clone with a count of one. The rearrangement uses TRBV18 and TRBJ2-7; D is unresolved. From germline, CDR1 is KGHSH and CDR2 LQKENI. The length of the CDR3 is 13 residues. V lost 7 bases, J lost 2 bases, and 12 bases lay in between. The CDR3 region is CASFAPRTYEQYF. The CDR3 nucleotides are TGTGCCAGCTTCGCACCGCGAACCTACGAGCAGTACTTC.

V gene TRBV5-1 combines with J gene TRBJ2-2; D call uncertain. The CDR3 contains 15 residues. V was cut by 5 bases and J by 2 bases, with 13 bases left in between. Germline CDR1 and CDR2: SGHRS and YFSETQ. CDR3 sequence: CASRVSQINTGELFF. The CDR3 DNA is TGCGCCAGCAGGGTCTCCCAAATTAACACCGGGGAGCTGTTTTTT.

CDR3 sequence: CASSSRQGNTEAFF. The CDR3 region has the DNA TGTGCCAGCAGCTCCCGACAGGGGAACACTGAAGCTTTCTTT. The J gene is TRBJ1-1, the V gene TRBV14, with 7 bases that match TRBD1. The V gene end was trimmed by 5 bases and the J gene end by 1 base; junction bases not matched to a gene: 4. This CDR3 is 14 amino acids long. Germline loops: CDR1 SGHDN, CDR2 FVKESK.

CDR3 region: CSVEGQASYEQYF. In nucleotides, the CDR3 is TGCAGCGTTGAGGGTCAGGCGTCCTACGAGCAGTACTTC. J is TRBJ2-7 and V is TRBV29-1; D is unresolved. The CDR3 contains 13 residues. The germline V and J ends were trimmed by 3 bases and 1 base, with 10 bases remaining between them. Germline CDR1 SQVTM, CDR2 ANQGSEA.

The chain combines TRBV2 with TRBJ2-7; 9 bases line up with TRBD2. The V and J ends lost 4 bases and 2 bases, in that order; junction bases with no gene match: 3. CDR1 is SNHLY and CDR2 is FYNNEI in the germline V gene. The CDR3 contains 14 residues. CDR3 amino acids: CASSGAGGPYEQYF. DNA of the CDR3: TGTGCCAGCAGTGGGGCGGGAGGGCCCTACGAGCAGTACTTC. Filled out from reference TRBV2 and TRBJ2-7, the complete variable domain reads EPEVTQTPSHQVTQMGQEVILRCVPISNHLYFYWYRQILGQKVEFLVSFYNNEISEKSEIFDDQFSVERPDGSNFTLKIRSTKLEDSAMYFCASSGAGGPYEQYFGPGTRLTVT.